The 24 T cell receptor beta chains below all came from one sample that was sequenced in a study of chemoradiotherapy in HPV16-positive cancers. The data were produced by immunoSEQ multiplex PCR, yet TCRdb's version contains in-frame clones alone and is incomplete. Of approximately 4,200 clones listed, approximately 84% are singletons. Sequenced material: tumor tissue, taken from a patient who underwent chemoradiotherapy. These receptors came from a human donor with HPV-associated anogenital cancer.

The rearrangement links TRBV19 to TRBJ1-6; TRBD1 might be the D (6 bases). Germline CDR1 is LNHDA and CDR2 is SQIVND (reference sequence). V lost 6 bases and J 0 bases, leaving 12 bases between the germline ends. This CDR3 comprises 16 residues. The CDR3 is CASRKGGSSYNSPLHF. The CDR3 coding sequence is TGTGCCAGTAGGAAAGGGGGGAGCTCCTATAATTCACCCCTCCACTTT.

In its sample, this clone was seen once. This chain links TRBV29-1 with TRBJ2-1; 10 bases fit TRBD2. The CDR3 is 15 amino acids. Per germline, CDR1 SQVTM and CDR2 ANQGSEA. J was trimmed by 6 bases and V by 4 bases; bases with no gene match: 9. The CDR3 loop is CSVGPAGGLGNEQFF. CDR3 in DNA: TGCAGCGTTGGTCCAGCGGGGGGGCTGGGCAATGAGCAGTTCTTC.

This clone has only a few counts. The chain links TRBV2 to TRBJ1-4; D not resolved. This CDR3 comprises 13 residues. V was cut by 7 bases and J by 0 bases, with 6 bases left in between. The V gene's germline CDR1 is SNHLY and CDR2 FYNNEI. CDR3 coding DNA: TGTGCCAGCAATCTCGCAACTAATGAAAAACTGTTTTTT. Its protein product is CASNLATNEKLFF.

CDR3 DNA sequence: TGCGCCAGCAGATCTGGACTAGCGGGAGGGCTCGGTGGCCAGTACTTC. This sequence encodes CASRSGLAGGLGGQYF. This chain uses TRBV5-1 with TRBJ2-5; 15 bases match TRBD2. The CDR3 length is 16 residues. Germline CDR1 SGHRS, CDR2 YFSETQ. V was pared by 5 bases and J by 10 bases, with 12 bases of the junction left unmatched. Looking up the rest from reference TRBV5-1 and TRBJ2-5 gives the full variable domain: KAGVTQTPRYLIKTRGQQVTLSCSPISGHRSVSWYQQTPGQGLQFLFEYFSETQRNKGNFPGRFSGRQFSNSRSEMNVSTLELGDSALYLCASRSGLAGGLGGQYFGPGTRLLVL.

The V call is TRBV10-1, the J call TRBJ2-1; no clear D gene. The CDR3 length is 16 residues. Between the trimmed V and J ends, which lost 7 bases and 5 bases, there was a span of 21 bases. Germline V gene sequence: CDR1 WNHNN, CDR2 SYGVQD (reference sequence). DNA for the CDR3: TGCGCCAGCAAGATTAACCCCAGCCATAAAAACAATGAGCAGTTCTTC. Amino acid sequence: CASKINPSHKNNEQFF.

This clone was seen once. The chain uses TRBV6-6 and TRBJ2-7; TRBD2 aligns across 7 bases. With V trimmed by 7 bases and J by 1 base, 4 bases remained unmatched. The CDR3 contains 13 residues. CDR1 is MNHNY, CDR2 SVGAGI, per germline (reference sequence). The CDR3 region is CASTPAGSYEQYF. The CDR3 DNA follows: TGTGCCAGCACCCCAGCGGGATCCTACGAGCAGTACTTC.

The V call is TRBV5-6, the J call TRBJ1-4; 11 bases match TRBD1. Germline loops: CDR1 SGHDT, CDR2 YYEEEE. Trimming removed 2 bases from V and 10 bases from J; junction bases left unmatched: 7. This CDR3 is 15 amino acids long. The CDR3 is CASSFDRTGGGKLFF. CDR3 nucleotide sequence: TGTGCCAGCAGCTTCGATAGGACAGGGGGCGGAAAACTGTTTTTT. Filled out from reference TRBV5-6 and TRBJ1-4, the complete variable domain reads DAGVTQSPTHLIKTRGQQVTLRCSPKSGHDTVSWYQQALGQGPQFIFQYYEEEERQRGNFPDRFSGHQFPNYSSELNVNALLLGDSALYLCASSFDRTGGGKLFFGSGTQLSVL.

The V gene is TRBV4-3, the J gene TRBJ2-7; the D gene is possibly TRBD2 (7 bases). Germline V CDR1 and CDR2: LGHNA, YSLEER. The V end lost 4 bases, the J end lost 5 bases, and 21 bases lay between the germline ends. The CDR3 consists of 16 residues. CDR3 region: CASSPYGPRGGDEQYF. The DNA for the CDR3 is TGCGCCAGCAGCCCCTACGGCCCTAGGGGGGGTGACGAGCAGTACTTC.

This chain uses TRBV11-2 with TRBJ2-3, with D unclear. Trimming took 5 bases from V and 0 from J, leaving 3 bases between them. This CDR3 has 12 residues. In germline, CDR1 is SGHAT, CDR2 FQNNGV. This chain's CDR3 is CASSASTDTQYF. The CDR3 region has the DNA TGTGCCAGCAGCGCCAGCACAGATACGCAGTATTTT.

The chain combines TRBV27 with TRBJ1-4; possible D gene TRBD1, 5 bases. Deletions cut 7 bases from V and 5 bases from J, with 11 bases between. This CDR3 is 13 amino acids long. Germline CDR1 and CDR2: MNHEY and SMNVEV (reference sequence). This CDR3 reads CASKTGANEKLFF. The CDR3 DNA is TGTGCCAGCAAAACTGGGGCCAATGAAAAACTGTTTTTT.

The V and J genes are TRBV7-2 and TRBJ2-7; either TRBD1 or TRBD2 may fit D (6 bases each). Per the germline V gene, CDR1 is SGHTA and CDR2 is FQGNSA. With 6 bases removed from V and 5 bases from J, the gap between germline ends came to 14 bases. CDR3 length: 13 amino acids. CDR3: CASSGGPVDEQYF. For the CDR3, the DNA is TGTGCCAGCAGTGGGGGGCCGGTCGACGAGCAGTACTTC.

This chain connects TRBV7-2 to TRBJ1-1; D remains ambiguous. CDR1 is SGHTA, CDR2 FQGNSA, per germline. CDR3 length equals 14 residues. V lost 5 bases and J lost 5, with 15 bases in between. The CDR3 loop is CASSPGRGTTEAFF. In DNA, the CDR3 is TGTGCCAGCAGCCCAGGCCGGGGAACAACTGAAGCTTTCTTT.

By sample fraction, this clone is large. This chain uses TRBV9 with TRBJ2-1; tentative D call: TRBD1 (6 bases). The CDR3 extends over 15 amino acids. The V end was cut by 3 bases, the J end by 5 bases, with 15 bases between. CDR1 SGDLS and CDR2 YYNGEE come from the germline V gene. For the CDR3, the DNA is TGTGCCAGCAGCGAGGTTGGGGGCCCTGACAATGAGCAGTTCTTC. Translated: CASSEVGGPDNEQFF.

This clone was counted a single time. The rearrangement uses TRBV5-4 and TRBJ2-5; 9 nucleotides match TRBD1. J lost 3 bases, V lost 6 bases, and 9 bases had no gene match. This CDR3 has 15 residues. Germline lookup yields CDR1 SGHNT and CDR2 YYREEE (reference sequence). The CDR3 DNA follows: TGTGCCAGCAAGGAAGGGACAGGGCGTAAAGAGACCCAGTACTTC. The encoded protein is CASKEGTGRKETQYF.

The rearrangement uses TRBV29-1 and TRBJ1-2, with D perhaps TRBD1 (5 bases). CDR1 and CDR2 from the germline V gene are SQVTM and ANQGSEA. The CDR3 consists of 12 residues. The ends were cut back, 1 base at V and 8 bases at J, with 11 bases in the middle. CDR3 region: CSVEAAGLGYTF. The CDR3 bases are TGCAGCGTTGAAGCGGCAGGGCTAGGCTACACCTTC.

In this sample, this clone turned up once. The genes are TRBV5-1 and TRBJ1-1; D may be TRBD1 (5 bases). This CDR3 has 15 residues. Trimming took 5 bases from V and 3 from J, leaving 17 bases between them. Germline V CDR1 and CDR2: SGHRS, YFSETQ. DNA for the CDR3: TGCGCCAGCAGTTCTTTGGGAAGAGGGGACACTGAAGCTTTCTTT. This translates into CASSSLGRGDTEAFF.

The rearrangement links TRBV19 to TRBJ1-1; D is unclear. The V gene's germline CDR1 is LNHDA and CDR2 SQIVND (reference sequence). CDR3 length: 13 amino acids. Trimming stripped 7 bases from V and 0 bases from J, with 9 bases between. CDR3 nucleotide sequence: TGTGCCAGTACGTACACATTGAACACTGAAGCTTTCTTT. It translates to CASTYTLNTEAFF.

The V call is TRBV30, the J call TRBJ1-5; no reliable D call. Per the germline V gene, CDR1 is GTSNPN and CDR2 is SVGIG (reference sequence). CDR3 size: 13 residues. Trimming pared 1 base from V and 3 bases from J, leaving 7 bases between. The CDR3 region is CAWSELDNQPQHF. The CDR3, as DNA: TGTGCCTGGAGTGAGCTTGACAATCAGCCCCAGCATTTT.

This clone is large. The chain recombines TRBV30 with TRBJ2-3; TRBD2 matches 12 bases. Germline values: CDR1 GTSNPN, CDR2 SVGIG (reference sequence). With 4 bases clipped from V and 4 bases from J, the junction kept 6 bases outside the gene matches. The CDR3 has 15 residues. This CDR3 reads CAWILAGGPADTQYF. For the CDR3, the DNA is TGTGCCTGGATTCTAGCGGGAGGGCCGGCAGATACGCAGTATTTT.

The chain has TRBV11-2 and TRBJ2-7, with 16 positions matching TRBD2. V gave up 2 bases and J gave up 0 bases; unmatched junction bases: 7. CDR3 length: 19 residues. Germline-derived CDR1 and CDR2 are SGHAT and FQNNGV. The CDR3 reads CASSLIPGLAGGYSYEQYF. The CDR3, as DNA: TGTGCCAGCAGCTTAATCCCGGGACTAGCGGGAGGGTACTCCTACGAGCAGTACTTC.

The rearrangement uses TRBV19 and TRBJ2-3; perhaps TRBD1 as D (6 bases). V was pared by 5 bases and J by 4 bases, with 19 bases between. The CDR3 spans 16 residues. Germline V lookup: CDR1 LNHDA, CDR2 SQIVND (reference sequence). The CDR3 DNA is TGTGCCAGTAGTTATCTCCCCAGGGGACACCCAGATACGCAGTATTTT. Amino acids: CASSYLPRGHPDTQYF.

V and J are TRBV19 and TRBJ2-7; D unresolved. The CDR3 runs 13 residues. With 3 bases removed from V and 4 bases from J, the gap between germline ends came to 10 bases. The germline V gene has CDR1 LNHDA and CDR2 SQIVND (reference sequence). For the CDR3, the DNA is TGTGCCAGTAGTATGTCGATCTTTTACGAGCAGTACTTC. It codes for CASSMSIFYEQYF.

The chain joins TRBV9 to TRBJ2-3; the match to TRBD2 covers 10 bases. This CDR3 is 15 amino acids long. V lost 2 bases and J lost 2; bases outside the gene matches: 2. CDR1 SGDLS and CDR2 YYNGEE come from the germline V gene. The CDR3 is CASSVGTSATDTQYF. The CDR3 DNA reads as TGTGCCAGCAGCGTCGGGACTAGCGCCACAGATACGCAGTATTTT. Using reference TRBV9 and TRBJ2-3 for the parts outside the CDR3, the full variable domain is DSGVTQTPKHLITATGQRVTLRCSPRSGDLSVYWYQQSLDQGLQFLIQYYNGEERAKGNILERFSAQQFPDLHSELNLSSLELGDSALYFCASSVGTSATDTQYFGPGTRLTVL.

This chain uses TRBV4-1 with TRBJ2-1, with 7 nucleotides matching TRBD2. There are 17 residues in the CDR3. The J segment lost 4 bases and the V segment lost 1 base, leaving 10 bases of the junction unmatched. Germline V gene data show CDR1 as MGHRA and CDR2 as YSYEKL. CDR3 loop: CASSQGFGGGNYNEQFF. The CDR3 DNA is TGCGCCAGCAGCCAAGGATTTGGCGGGGGTAATTACAATGAGCAGTTCTTC.